This T cell receptor beta chain was identified during a study of blood T cells in healthy people across ages. Study-level findings and limits: When set beside aged donors, long-lived donors presented more naive CD4+ cells and higher diversity. Across the age range, TCR beta diversity per million T cells fell in a roughly linear way.

Individuals who donated were healthy Caucasians from Russia aged about 6 to 95. V lost 0 bases and J lost 10, with 18 bases in between. From germline, CDR1 is SGHDN and CDR2 FVKESK. This CDR3 has 15 amino acids. Next came a second PCR, run for 7 to 11 cycles, which used a sample-barcoded 5' primer along with a J-beta primer mix. MiXCR, applied by TCRdb to the 5' RACE reads, yields one record per CDR3 protein. The repertoire holds some 1.6 million distinct CDR3 sequences, with 34% as singletons. Turning to this clonotype: Its antigen is unidentified.

This chain connects TRBV14 to TRBJ2-5; D is uncertain. The sequenced material came from blood. The source of this sequence is a woman aged 30 to 39 in good health. This chain's CDR3 is CASSQEYDGRSIQYF. CDR3 bases: TGTGCCAGCAGCCAAGAATACGACGGCCGGTCGATCCAGTACTTC.